This T cell receptor (beta chain) was identified during a study of vaccination and CD4 T cells after COVID-19. Regarding this clonotype: No antigen is known for it.

The Oncomine TCR Beta short-read assay sequenced DNA from cultured CD4+ T cells. TCRdb re-analysed the PCR reads in MiXCR, keeping a single row per CDR3 protein. This table has some 22,000 distinct CDR3 sequences, around 62% appearing once. This CDR3 is built from 15 residues. J was trimmed by 5 bases and V by 2 bases; bases with no gene match: 5. CDR1 is DFQATT and CDR2 is SNEGSKA in the germline V gene (reference sequence). Sample treatment: roughly 10-day PBMC culture with coronavirus spike peptide pools or control peptides (ViraFEST assay). Sequencing was performed on CD4+ T cells from blood, cultured in vitro, taken before SARS-CoV-2 vaccination. This sequence joins TRBV20-1 and TRBJ2-5; TRBD2 aligns across 13 bases. This clonotype originated in a human donor who received a COVID-19 vaccine. This chain's CDR3 is CSARTLAGGLETQYF. Here the CDR3 DNA reads TGCAGTGCTAGAACACTAGCGGGGGGGCTTGAGACCCAGTACTTC.